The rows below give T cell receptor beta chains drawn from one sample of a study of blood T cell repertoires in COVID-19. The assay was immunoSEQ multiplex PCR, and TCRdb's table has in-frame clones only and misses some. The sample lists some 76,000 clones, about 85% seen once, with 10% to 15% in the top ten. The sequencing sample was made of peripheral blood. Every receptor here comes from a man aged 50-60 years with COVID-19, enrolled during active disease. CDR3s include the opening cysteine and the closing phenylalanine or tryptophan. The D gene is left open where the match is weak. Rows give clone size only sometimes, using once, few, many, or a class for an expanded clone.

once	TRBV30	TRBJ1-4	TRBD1	CAWSTGTGAEKLFF	TGTGCCTGGAGCACCGGGACAGGGGCTGAAAAACTGTTTTTT
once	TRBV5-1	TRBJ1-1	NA	CASSLVSNGPNTEAFF	TGCGCCAGCAGCTTGGTTTCAAACGGTCCAAACACTGAAGCTTTCTTT
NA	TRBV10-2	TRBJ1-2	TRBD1	CASKSGTGNYGYTF	TGCGCCAGCAAATCCGGGACAGGGAACTATGGCTACACCTTC
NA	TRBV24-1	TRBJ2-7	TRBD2	CATSVGGFDEQYF	TGTGCCACCAGTGTGGGAGGGTTCGACGAGCAGTACTTC
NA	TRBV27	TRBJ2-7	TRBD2	CASSFSQRERIHEQYF	TGTGCCAGCAGTTTCTCCCAGCGGGAGAGAATCCACGAGCAGTACTTC
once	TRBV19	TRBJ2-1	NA	CASSPPWGGESYNEQFF	TGTGCCAGTAGTCCCCCGTGGGGCGGGGAATCCTACAATGAGCAGTTCTTC
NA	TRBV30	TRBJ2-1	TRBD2	CAWSVSGRGQFF	TGTGCCTGGAGTGTAAGCGGGAGAGGGCAGTTCTTC
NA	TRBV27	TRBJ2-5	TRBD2	CASSSLTSGRAKETQYF	TGTGCCAGCAGTTCCCTCACTAGCGGGAGGGCCAAAGAGACCCAGTACTTC
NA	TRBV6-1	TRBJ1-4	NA	CASSEGGNANEKLFF	TGTGCCAGCAGTGAGGGAGGGAACGCTAATGAAAAACTGTTTTTT
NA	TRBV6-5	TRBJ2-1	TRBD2	CATGRGGSVNNEQFF	TGTGCCACTGGGAGGGGCGGGAGTGTAAATAATGAGCAGTTCTTC
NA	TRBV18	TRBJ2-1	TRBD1	CASSTGTGSNEQFF	TGTGCCAGCTCAACAGGGACAGGGAGCAATGAGCAGTTCTTC
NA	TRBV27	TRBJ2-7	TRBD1	CASSSWPGTGGHEQYF	TGTGCCAGCAGTTCTTGGCCGGGGACAGGGGGCCACGAGCAGTACTTC
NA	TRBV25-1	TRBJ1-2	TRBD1	CASSAGTGDGYTF	TGTGCCAGCAGTGCCGGGACAGGGGACGGCTACACCTTC
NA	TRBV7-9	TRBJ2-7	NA	CASSHNQPGEQYF	TGTGCCAGCAGCCACAACCAACCGGGAGAGCAGTACTTC
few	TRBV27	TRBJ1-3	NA	CASSPGASGNTIYF	TGTGCCAGCAGTCCAGGGGCCTCTGGAAACACCATATATTTT
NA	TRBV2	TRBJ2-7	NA	CASTTQGGARYF	TGTGCCAGCACTACTCAGGGGGGAGCACGATACTTC
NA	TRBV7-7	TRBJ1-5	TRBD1	CASSLEGRGDQPQHF	TGTGCTAGCAGCCTAGAAGGCAGGGGGGATCAGCCCCAGCATTTT
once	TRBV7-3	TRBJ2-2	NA	CASSLQDTGELFF	TGTGCCAGCAGCTTACAGGACACCGGGGAGCTGTTTTTT
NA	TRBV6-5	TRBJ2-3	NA	CASRAGTPPSQYF	TGTGCCAGCAGGGCCGGGACACCCCCTTCGCAGTATTTT
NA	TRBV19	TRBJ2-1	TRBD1	CASTGQGEVDEQFF	TGTGCCAGTACGGGACAGGGGGAAGTAGATGAGCAGTTCTTC
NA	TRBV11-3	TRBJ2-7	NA	CASSLEQGSVEQYF	TGTGCCAGCAGCTTAGAGCAGGGATCGGTGGAGCAGTACTTC
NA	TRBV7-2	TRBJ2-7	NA	CASSLQRQDEQYF	TGTGCCAGCAGCTTACAACGTCAGGACGAGCAGTACTTC
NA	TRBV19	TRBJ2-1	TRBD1	CASSIQGQGANEQFF	TGTGCCAGTAGTATACAGGGACAGGGGGCTAATGAGCAGTTCTTC
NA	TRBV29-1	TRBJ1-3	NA	CSVVRGDGNTIYF	TGCAGCGTTGTTAGGGGCGATGGAAACACCATATATTTT
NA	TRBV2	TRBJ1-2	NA	CASSEALIWDTSGTF	TGTGCCAGCAGTGAAGCGCTTATATGGGACACCTCCGGAACCTTC
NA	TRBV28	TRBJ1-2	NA	CASSLNMNYGYTF	TGTGCCAGCAGTTTAAACATGAACTATGGCTACACCTTC
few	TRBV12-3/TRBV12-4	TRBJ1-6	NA	CASSFRGSLHF	TGTGCCAGCAGTTTTAGGGGGTCCCTCCACTTT
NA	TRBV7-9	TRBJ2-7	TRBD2	CASSGSGSYEQYF	TGTGCCAGCAGCGGAAGCGGGAGCTACGAGCAGTACTTC
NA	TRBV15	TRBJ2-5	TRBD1	CATSRDQSGGGTQYF	TGTGCCACCAGCAGAGACCAATCAGGGGGCGGGACCCAGTACTTC
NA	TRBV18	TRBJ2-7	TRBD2	CASSPRLAGNYEQYF	TGTGCCAGCTCACCACGGCTAGCGGGGAACTACGAGCAGTACTTC
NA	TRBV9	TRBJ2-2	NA	CASSVAGPTGELFF	TGTGCCAGCAGCGTAGCTGGGCCGACCGGGGAGCTGTTTTTT
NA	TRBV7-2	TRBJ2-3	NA	CASSLLSSTDTQYF	TGTGCCAGCAGCTTACTCAGTAGCACAGATACGCAGTATTTT
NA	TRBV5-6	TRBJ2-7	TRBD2	CASSPGTSGRYEQYF	TGTGCCAGCAGCCCGGGGACTAGCGGGAGATACGAGCAGTACTTC
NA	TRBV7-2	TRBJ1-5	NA	CASSLEGGGNQPQHF	TGTGCCAGCAGCTTAGAAGGCGGAGGCAATCAGCCCCAGCATTTT
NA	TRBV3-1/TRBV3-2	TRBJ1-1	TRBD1	CASSHYRGRVAEAFF	TGTGCCAGCAGCCACTACAGGGGCAGGGTCGCTGAAGCTTTCTTT
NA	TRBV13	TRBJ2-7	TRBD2	CASREGSGRLDEQYF	TGTGCCAGCCGAGAAGGTAGCGGGAGGTTGGACGAGCAGTACTTC
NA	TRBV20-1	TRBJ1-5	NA	CSASDHRESQPQHF	TGCAGTGCTAGTGACCACAGGGAATCTCAGCCCCAGCATTTT
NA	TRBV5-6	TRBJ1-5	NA	CASSSRTQGYSNQPQHF	TGTGCCAGCAGCTCCAGAACCCAGGGGTATAGCAATCAGCCCCAGCATTTT
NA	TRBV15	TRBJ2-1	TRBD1	CATGTGVWEQFF	TGTGCCACTGGGACAGGGGTATGGGAGCAGTTCTTC
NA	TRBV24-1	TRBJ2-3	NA	CATSVTDTQYF	TGTGCCACCAGTGTAACAGATACGCAGTATTTT